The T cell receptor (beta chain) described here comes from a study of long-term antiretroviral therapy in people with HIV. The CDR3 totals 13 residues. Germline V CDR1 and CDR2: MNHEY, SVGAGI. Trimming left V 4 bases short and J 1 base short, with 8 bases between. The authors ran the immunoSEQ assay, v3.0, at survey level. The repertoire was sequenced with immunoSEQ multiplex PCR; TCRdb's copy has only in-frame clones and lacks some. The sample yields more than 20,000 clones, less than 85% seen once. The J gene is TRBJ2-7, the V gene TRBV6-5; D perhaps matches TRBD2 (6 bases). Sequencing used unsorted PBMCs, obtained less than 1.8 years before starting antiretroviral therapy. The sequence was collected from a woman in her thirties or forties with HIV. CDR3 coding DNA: TGTGCCAGCAGTTCGGGGGTTTCCTACGAGCAGTACTTC. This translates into CASSSGVSYEQYF.